The next 6 T cell receptor beta chains were all read from a single sample in a study of cytomegalovirus exposure and HLA in healthy donors (dated by TCRdb to about 2017). Receptors were amplified or captured by the immunoSEQ multiplex PCR assay. For the multiplex PCR, a mixture combining 60 forward primers for TCR Vbeta segments and 13 reverse primers for TCR Jbeta segments was used. Here the immuneACCESS table is served through TCRdb, limited to in-frame sequences with V and J called. Missing clones are a known gap in these copies; in checked studies unresolved V genes cover under half, and the rest lacks a known reason. The sample yields 99,000 or so clones; roughly 15% were counted once. The top ten clones comprise roughly 0.79% of the sample. Sequenced input: PBMCs. Every receptor here comes from a female donor in good health and CMV-seronegative.

This clone has only a few counts. The rearrangement uses TRBV18 and TRBJ1-4; no clear D gene. From germline, CDR1 is KGHSH and CDR2 LQKENI. CDR3 size: 13 residues. V was pared by 3 bases and J by 4 bases, with 6 bases between. CDR3 sequence reads: CASSPGINEKLFF. The DNA of the CDR3 is TGTGCCAGCTCACCCGGGATTAATGAAAAACTGTTTTTT.

This clone has just a few counts. This sequence joins TRBV9 and TRBJ2-5; no clear D. Trimming cost V 10 bases and J 2 bases, with 12 bases left between them. Germline assignment: CDR1 SGDLS and CDR2 YYNGEE. This CDR3 comprises 12 residues. CDR3 sequence: CASSSGQETQYF. For the CDR3, the DNA is TGTGCCTCTAGTTCGGGTCAAGAGACCCAGTACTTC.

This clone was counted a few times. This rearrangement joins TRBV14 to TRBJ2-7, with 9 bases fitting TRBD1. V was clipped by 4 bases and J by 7 bases; unmatched bases: 17. This CDR3 has 17 amino acids. Germline lookup yields CDR1 SGHDN and CDR2 FVKESK. The CDR3 DNA reads as TGTGCCAGCAGCCGGGGTCGGTACGGGACAGGGTTTCGGGAGCAGTACTTC. Translation gives CASSRGRYGTGFREQYF.

V is TRBV2 and J is TRBJ1-3; 8 nucleotides match TRBD1. Germline values: CDR1 SNHLY, CDR2 FYNNEI. The CDR3 extends over 15 amino acids. J lost 0 bases, V lost 8 bases, and 6 bases had no gene match. The CDR3 reads CASGRQGISGNTIYF. The DNA of the CDR3 is TGTGCCAGCGGAAGACAGGGGATCTCTGGAAACACCATATATTTT.

The sample holds a few counts of this clone. Other nucleotide sequences from this sample produce the same CDR3. This chain joins TRBV5-6 and TRBJ1-6; 7 positions match TRBD1. J gave up 5 bases and V 6 bases, and 11 bases lay outside the gene matches. The germline CDR1 and CDR2 sequences are SGHDT and YYEEEE. CDR3 length: 16 residues. CDR3 sequence reads: CASKRRTGTDNSPLHF. The CDR3 coding sequence is TGTGCCAGCAAAAGACGTACCGGGACAGATAATTCACCCCTCCACTTT. Full variable domain (outside the CDR3, taken from reference TRBV5-6 and TRBJ1-6): DAGVTQSPTHLIKTRGQQVTLRCSPKSGHDTVSWYQQALGQGPQFIFQYYEEEERQRGNFPDRFSGHQFPNYSSELNVNALLLGDSALYLCASKRRTGTDNSPLHFGNGTRLTVT.

There are a few counts of this clone. CDR3 bases: TGTGCCAGCAGCATTACTAGGTACCAAAACATTCAGTACTTC. It specifies CASSITRYQNIQYF. The chain links TRBV7-2 to TRBJ2-4; TRBD2 is a possible D gene (5 bases). V was cut by 5 bases and J by 5 bases, with 13 bases left in between. There are 14 residues in the CDR3. In germline, CDR1 is SGHTA, CDR2 FQGNSA.